The 16 T cell receptor beta chains given below trace back to one sample, sequenced in a study of spatial heterogeneity in lung cancer (dated by TCRdb to between 2019 and 2020). What the time point label conveys for this sample: sample taken at primary tumor resection. Receptors were amplified or captured by 5' RACE. The data were produced on a NextSeq 500. TCRdb reran the public reads through fastp at Q25 and MiXCR, keeping productive beta chains. Every entry covers one CDR3 protein and lists the most common genes and DNA from its rows. The sample contains about 61,000 distinct CDR3 sequences, 6.3% of them found a single time. The top ten clonotypes cover roughly 14% of the sample. Material: PBMCs, obtained at surgery. The receptors were sampled from a female donor with early-stage non-small cell lung cancer.

This rearrangement joins TRBV27 to TRBJ1-1, with D hard to call. The CDR3 is 12 amino acids. The V end was cut by 4 bases, the J end by 3 bases, with 6 bases between. Germline CDR1 reads MNHEY; CDR2 reads SMNVEV (reference sequence). CDR3 sequence (DNA): TGTGCCAGCAGTTCAATGGACACTGAAGCTTTCTTT. Residues: CASSSMDTEAFF.

Ten or more counts support this clonotype. The chain couples TRBV28 to TRBJ1-2; D unresolved. CDR1 is MDHEN, CDR2 SYDVKM, per germline. Between the trimmed V and J ends, which lost 3 bases and 5 bases, there was a span of 16 bases. The CDR3 is 15 amino acids. CDR3 sequence reads: CASSLTPRPLYGYTF. CDR3 bases: TGTGCCAGCAGTTTGACCCCCCGACCATTATATGGCTACACCTTC.

This clonotype was found many times. The chain employs TRBV20-1 and TRBJ2-1; D may match TRBD1 or TRBD2 (5 bases each). V lost 6 bases and J lost 10, with 19 bases in between. The germline V gene has CDR1 DFQATT and CDR2 SNEGSKA (reference sequence). The CDR3 contains 13 residues. CDR3 residues: CSAVGDPPGEQFF. As DNA, the CDR3 is TGCAGTGCCGTAGGGGACCCCCCAGGAGAGCAGTTCTTC.

This clonotype was recorded at least ten times. This rearrangement joins TRBV6-5 to TRBJ2-2, with a weak D call TRBD1 (6 bases). CDR1 is MNHEY, CDR2 SVGAGI, per germline. CDR3 size: 16 residues. Trimming stripped 6 bases from V and 3 bases from J, with 17 bases between. As DNA, the CDR3 is TGTGCCAGCAGCGACTGGACAGCCCTAGACACCGGGGAGCTGTTTTTT. Encoded protein: CASSDWTALDTGELFF.

V and J are TRBV18 and TRBJ2-2; TRBD2 might be the D (5 bases). The CDR3 covers 15 residues. Germline V gene sequence: CDR1 KGHSH, CDR2 LQKENI. V dropped 4 bases and J dropped 2 bases, with 11 bases sitting between them. The CDR3, as DNA: TGTGCCAGCTCACGCTGGACGGGAAACACCGGGGAGCTGTTTTTT. As protein: CASSRWTGNTGELFF.

This clonotype came up many times. The rearrangement uses TRBV12-3 or TRBV12-4 and TRBJ1-1, with D possibly matching TRBD1 (5 bases). V lost 1 base and J lost 0, with 12 bases in between. This CDR3 region has 16 residues. The chain's CDR3 is CASSLGLGDLNTEAFF. Here the CDR3 DNA reads TGTGCCAGCAGTTTAGGCCTTGGGGACTTGAACACTGAAGCTTTCTTT.

This clonotype was seen many times. This sequence joins TRBV7-2 and TRBJ2-5; unclear D gene. Germline-derived CDR1 and CDR2 are SGHTA and FQGNSA. This CDR3 has 14 amino acids. The V and J ends lost 10 bases and 5 bases respectively, with 20 bases between them. The CDR3 DNA is TGTGCCACGGGCGCCCAGCCCAGGCCCGAGACCCAGTACTTC. Translating gives CATGAQPRPETQYF.

This clonotype was counted many times. The chain is built from TRBV5-1 and TRBJ1-3, with D perhaps matching TRBD1 (5 bases). CDR1 and CDR2 from the germline V gene are SGHRS and YFSETQ. Trimming took off 4 bases at V and 0 bases at J, with 14 bases between the two ends. The CDR3 has 16 residues. CDR3: CASSPRQLHSGNTIYF. DNA for the CDR3: TGCGCCAGCAGCCCTAGACAGTTACACTCTGGAAACACCATATATTTT.

In its sample, this clonotype was seen a few times. This chain connects TRBV6-1 to TRBJ2-7; 9 nucleotides match TRBD1. Germline CDR1 reads MNHNS; CDR2 reads SASEGT. The CDR3 spans 15 residues. V shed 4 bases and J 6 bases; nucleotides not matched to a gene: 10. CDR3 bases: TGTGCCAGCAGTGGAACCGGGACAGGGAACTCCGAGCAGTACGTC. This sequence encodes CASSGTGTGNSEQYV.

In this sample, this clonotype turned up many times. The CDR3 coding sequence is TGTGCCAGCAGCCAAGATTACAAGGGCGAAGCTTTCTTT. It codes for CASSQDYKGEAFF. V and J are TRBV3-1 and TRBJ1-1; D gene uncertain. Trimming pared 0 bases from V and 8 bases from J, leaving 10 bases between. This CDR3 has 13 amino acids. Germline CDR1 and CDR2: LGHDT and YNNKEL (reference sequence).

Ten or more counts support this clonotype. The V and J genes are TRBV18 and TRBJ1-1; D possibly corresponds to TRBD1 (5 bases). Germline V gene sequence: CDR1 KGHSH, CDR2 LQKENI. Deletions cut 3 bases from V and 7 bases from J, with 18 bases between. CDR3 length equals 15 residues. Written as DNA, the CDR3 is TGTGCCAGCTCACCCAACACGGATGGGGCAAATGAAGCTTTCTTT. It is translated as CASSPNTDGANEAFF. The full variable domain, completed using reference TRBV18 and TRBJ1-1, is NAGVMQNPRHLVRRRGQEARLRCSPMKGHSHVYWYRQLPEEGLKFMVYLQKENIIDESGMPKERFSAEFPKEGPSILRIQQVVRGDSAAYFCASSPNTDGANEAFFGQGTRLTVV.

Concerning this clonotype itself: One end of the junction varies from germline; a read error may be responsible. The V gene is TRBV6-5, the J gene TRBJ1-1; D is ambiguous. Looked up from germline, CDR1 is MNHEY and CDR2 is SVGAGI. This CDR3 is 13 amino acids long. In DNA form, the CDR3 reads TGTGCCAGTGGGGTCGGCATGAACACTAAAGCTTTCTTT. Amino acid sequence: CASGVGMNTKAFF.

The sample holds a few counts of this clonotype. V is TRBV28 and J is TRBJ2-3; TRBD2 matches at 10 bases. The length of the CDR3 is 17 residues. The junction had 12 bases not matched to a gene; V was cut back by 7 bases and J by 2 bases. Germline CDR1 and CDR2: MDHEN and SYDVKM. CDR3 in amino acids: CASTLGGAGGITDTQYF. CDR3 coding DNA: TGTGCCAGCACCTTGGGAGGAGCGGGGGGGATCACAGATACGCAGTATTTT. Complete variable domain (other parts from reference TRBV28 and TRBJ2-3): DVKVTQSSRYLVKRTGEKVFLECVQDMDHENMFWYRQDPGLGLRLIYFSYDVKMKEKGDIPEGYSVSREKKERFSLILESASTNQTSMYLCASTLGGAGGITDTQYFGPGTRLTVL.

The chain couples TRBV10-1 to TRBJ2-2, with 7 bases aligning to TRBD1. CDR1 is WNHNN, CDR2 SYGVQD, per germline (reference sequence). V shed 6 bases, J shed 6 bases, and the junction held 7 bases outside the gene matches. The CDR3 spans 14 residues. The CDR3 here is CASSTDRIPGELFF. DNA for the CDR3: TGCGCCAGCAGCACGGACAGGATCCCCGGGGAGCTGTTTTTT.

This clonotype was observed a few times. V usage is TRBV19 and J usage is TRBJ1-5, with D possibly being TRBD1 (6 bases). Trimming took off 5 bases at V and 6 bases at J, with 14 bases between the two ends. Germline-derived CDR1 and CDR2 are LNHDA and SQIVND (reference sequence). The CDR3 is made up of 14 amino acids. The CDR3 region has the DNA TGTGCCAGTAGTCCCGAGAGGGGGAGTCAGCCCCAGCATTTT. Translated: CASSPERGSQPQHF.

The table lists this clonotype with many counts. V gene TRBV29-1 combines with J gene TRBJ1-5, with D hard to call. The CDR3 is 14 amino acids. Trimming shortened V by 4 bases and J by 0 bases, and 10 bases separated the two germline ends. Per germline, CDR1 SQVTM and CDR2 ANQGSEA. The CDR3 region is CSVGVANSNQPQHF. The DNA of the CDR3 is TGCAGCGTTGGGGTAGCAAATAGCAATCAGCCCCAGCATTTT.